Detailed here is one T cell receptor (beta chain). Its antigen remains unidentified. Unique molecular identifiers tagged the TCRbeta library. MiXCR, run by TCRdb on the PCR reads, gives a single entry per CDR3 protein. Of approximately 980,000 distinct CDR3 sequences listed, about 29% are singletons. CDR3 length: 14 amino acids. Germline V gene data show CDR1 as ENHRY and CDR2 as SYGVKD. V was shortened by 0 bases and J by 11 bases, with 17 bases between the two germline ends. This sample is part of a study of T-cell reconstitution after alpha-beta-depleted transplantation in children. Regarding the study as a whole: Several hundred graft clones that had expanded were reportedly the source of alpha-beta T cells about two months after transplant. TCRbeta diversity was high at day 60 in some patients (a result of surviving recipient T cells and thymic progenitors). The authors attributed T-cell counts and diversity one year after transplant mostly to newly produced T cells.

Sequences were derived from PBMCs, mostly from graft donor cells, sampled 360 days after TCRalphabeta/CD19-depleted stem cell transplant. The V call is TRBV10-3, the J call TRBJ2-7, with D possibly matching TRBD2 (7 bases). This TCR was sampled from a boy less than two years old who had a stem cell transplant for SCID, so the T cells may come from the graft donor. The CDR3 spells CAISESRGAGKKYF. CDR3 bases: TGTGCCATCAGTGAGTCACGGGGGGCCGGGAAGAAGTACTTC.